Below, 21 T cell receptor beta chains from the same sample are listed, as sequenced in a study of CD8 T cells in Susac syndrome. Reverse transcription of roughly 0.5 to 1 ug RNA used random hexamers. TCRdb passed the immunoSEQ multiplex PCR reads through MiXCR, listing each CDR3 protein once. The sample carries 330,000 or so distinct CDR3 sequences, about 89% recorded once. Sequencing used CD8+ T cells from PBMCs. These receptors were collected from a human donor with multiple sclerosis.

The chain carries TRBV7-9 and TRBJ1-1, with TRBD1 identical over 10 bases. Germline V gene sequence: CDR1 SEHNR, CDR2 FQNEAQ (reference sequence). This CDR3 is 15 amino acids long. V was pared by 5 bases and J by 4 bases, with 7 bases of the junction left unmatched. The CDR3 coding sequence is TGTGCCAGCAGCCCGGGACAGGGGAAGGGCACTGAAGCTTTCTTT. Its protein product is CASSPGQGKGTEAFF.

The chain is built from TRBV24-1 and TRBJ2-1; 7 bases are shared with TRBD2. Losses at the gene ends were 4 bases for V and 7 bases for J; bases not matched to a gene: 9. This CDR3 comprises 15 residues. CDR1 KGHDR and CDR2 SFDVKD come from the germline V gene. CDR3 sequence (DNA): TGTGCCACCAGTGACCTCGGACTAGGTGGGAATGAGCAGTTCTTC. As protein: CATSDLGLGGNEQFF.

The chain combines TRBV9 with TRBJ1-5; D is perhaps TRBD1 (6 bases). Germline V gene data show CDR1 as SGDLS and CDR2 as YYNGEE. V gave up 1 base and J gave up 6 bases, with 11 bases separating them. CDR3 size: 14 residues. CDR3 bases: TGTGCCAGCAGCGTAACGGGGGCAGGTCAGCCCCAGCATTTT. Translation gives CASSVTGAGQPQHF.

J is TRBJ1-6 and V is TRBV27; no reliable D call. The V end was cut by 3 bases, the J end by 13 bases, with 7 bases between. Germline-derived CDR1 and CDR2 are MNHEY and SMNVEV (reference sequence). The CDR3 is made up of 11 amino acids. Written as DNA, the CDR3 is TGTGCCAGCAGTTTCGGAGGGCCCCTCCACTTT. This translates into CASSFGGPLHF.

This clonotype was counted between two and nine times. This chain uses TRBV27 with TRBJ2-2; TRBD2 matches at 8 bases. The ends lost 5 bases at V and 3 bases at J; junction bases unmatched: 5. Looked up from germline, CDR1 is MNHEY and CDR2 is SMNVEV (reference sequence). The CDR3 length is 15 residues. DNA for the CDR3: TGTGCCAGCAGTCCCGCGGGGGGCCACACCGGGGAGCTGTTTTTT. Encoded protein: CASSPAGGHTGELFF.

The rearrangement links TRBV7-3 to TRBJ2-2; TRBD2 matches at 7 bases. J gave up 2 bases and V 5 bases, and 8 bases lay outside the gene matches. Germline V gene lookup returns CDR1 SGHTA and CDR2 FQGTGA. The CDR3 has 16 amino acids. Here the CDR3 reads CASSPRTRRNTGELFF. As DNA, the CDR3 is TGTGCCAGCAGCCCAAGGACTAGGAGAAACACCGGGGAGCTGTTTTTT.

The CDR3 bases are TGTGCCAGCAGTCCCGGGGAGGGCGGGAACTATGGCTACACCTTC. Its protein is CASSPGEGGNYGYTF. This chain uses TRBV12-3 or TRBV12-4 with TRBJ1-2, with unresolved D. Trimming shortened V by 5 bases and J by 2 bases, and 15 bases separated the two germline ends. The CDR3 extends over 15 amino acids.

The genes are TRBV7-9 and TRBJ2-1; D remains ambiguous. V lost 6 bases and J 9 bases, leaving 9 bases between the germline ends. Germline V gives CDR1 SEHNR, CDR2 FQNEAQ (reference sequence). There are 11 residues in the CDR3. Here the CDR3 reads CASRAAAEQFF. The DNA of the CDR3 is TGTGCCAGCAGGGCGGCGGCTGAGCAGTTCTTC.

The rearrangement links TRBV27 to TRBJ1-5, with TRBD1 as a possible D gene (5 bases). The CDR3 is 14 residues long. V shed 3 bases and J shed 7 bases, with 13 bases lying between them. Germline CDR1 and CDR2: MNHEY and SMNVEV (reference sequence). Here the CDR3 reads CASSLAGTGQPQHF. DNA of the CDR3: TGTGCCAGCAGTTTGGCGGGGACCGGGCAGCCCCAGCATTTT.

The CDR3 loop is CAISTPAIAGVGEQYF. CDR3 nucleotides: TGTGCCATCAGTACACCCGCAATCGCGGGGGTTGGCGAGCAGTACTTC. The gene calls are TRBV10-3 and TRBJ2-7; 7 bases align to TRBD2. V shed 5 bases, J shed 6 bases, and the junction held 16 bases outside the gene matches. The CDR3 spans 16 residues. The germline V gene has CDR1 ENHRY and CDR2 SYGVKD.

The chain uses TRBV20-1 and TRBJ2-3; TRBD2 matches 16 bases. This CDR3 has 19 residues. V lost 5 bases, J lost 5 bases, and 16 bases stayed unmatched. Per germline, CDR1 DFQATT and CDR2 SNEGSKA (reference sequence). The CDR3 is CSASPGTSGGDPKRDTQYF. Here the CDR3 DNA reads TGCAGTGCTTCTCCGGGGACTAGCGGGGGGGACCCCAAGCGAGATACGCAGTATTTT.

The J gene is TRBJ2-5, the V gene TRBV3-1; 9 nucleotides match TRBD2. This CDR3 comprises 15 residues. V lost 6 bases and J lost 4; bases outside the gene matches: 9. The germline gives CDR1 LGHDT, CDR2 YNNKEL (reference sequence). The CDR3 is CASSQAPTSGETQYF. The CDR3 nucleotides read TGTGCCAGCAGTCAGGCCCCGACTAGCGGAGAGACCCAGTACTTC.

This CDR3 is CASSLKGGRLTGELFF. The CDR3 region has the DNA TGTGCCAGCAGCTTAAAGGGAGGCCGGCTCACCGGGGAGCTGTTTTTT. The chain couples TRBV7-3 to TRBJ2-2; D may be TRBD2 (6 bases). This CDR3 region has 16 residues. The V end lost 1 base, the J end lost 4 bases, and 13 bases lay between the germline ends. Looked up from germline, CDR1 is SGHTA and CDR2 is FQGTGA.

This clonotype occurred a few times. The genes are TRBV6-5 and TRBJ2-1; D is uncertain. With 0 bases removed from V and 9 bases from J, the gap between germline ends came to 9 bases. CDR3 size: 13 residues. CDR1 is MNHEY, CDR2 SVGAGI, per germline. The CDR3 loop is CASSYSSGSEQFF. The CDR3 DNA sequence: TGTGCCAGCAGTTACTCGTCAGGATCTGAGCAGTTCTTC.

V and J are TRBV12-5 and TRBJ1-2; D not resolved. Trimming took off 0 bases at V and 4 bases at J, with 6 bases between the two ends. The germline V gene has CDR1 LGHNT and CDR2 FRNRAP. The CDR3 length is 13 residues. The CDR3 DNA reads as TGTGCTAGTGGTTTGGTGGCACTCTATGGCTACACCTTC. It codes for CASGLVALYGYTF.

This clonotype appeared once. This sequence joins TRBV2 and TRBJ2-1; D is ambiguous. Germline CDR1 and CDR2: SNHLY and FYNNEI. V was pared by 4 bases and J by 9 bases, with 4 bases between. The CDR3 sequence is 10 residues long. The CDR3 spells CASSVTEQFF. The CDR3 DNA reads TGTGCCAGCAGTGTTACTGAGCAGTTCTTC.

The chain uses TRBV10-3 and TRBJ1-1; D not certain. This CDR3 has 13 amino acids. Between the trimmed V and J ends, which lost 10 bases and 3 bases, there was a span of 15 bases. Germline assignment: CDR1 ENHRY and CDR2 SYGVKD. The CDR3: CATIKGSDTEAFF. The CDR3 region has the DNA TGTGCCACGATCAAGGGTTCGGACACTGAAGCTTTCTTT.

Only a few counts were recorded for this clonotype. The rearrangement uses TRBV6-1 and TRBJ2-1; the match to TRBD2 covers 7 bases. From germline, CDR1 is MNHNS and CDR2 SASEGT. Trimming took 10 bases from V and 5 from J; bases not matched to a gene: 14. The length of the CDR3 is 15 residues. In nucleotides, the CDR3 is TGTGCCATCAGCCTCCTTATGGGGGGGGACAATGAGCAGTTCTTC. It translates to CAISLLMGGDNEQFF.

This chain uses TRBV5-5 with TRBJ2-2; no firm D call. Trimming pared 3 bases from V and 3 bases from J, leaving 3 bases between. Germline V lookup: CDR1 SGHKS, CDR2 YYEKEE (reference sequence). The CDR3 has 12 residues. DNA of the CDR3: TGTGCCAGCAGCTGGGACACCGGGGAGCTGTTTTTT. It yields the protein CASSWDTGELFF.

This chain links TRBV10-3 with TRBJ2-7; 7 positions agree with TRBD1. The J segment lost 7 bases and the V segment lost 4 bases, leaving 7 bases of the junction unmatched. This CDR3 contains 13 residues. CDR1 is ENHRY, CDR2 SYGVKD, per germline. In DNA, the CDR3 is TGTGCCATCAGTGGAGGGGACAGTAAAGAGCAGTACTTC. Protein product: CAISGGDSKEQYF.

The chain is built from TRBV27 and TRBJ1-2; TRBD1 is a possible D gene (5 bases). The CDR3 extends over 14 amino acids. Trimming removed 8 bases from V and 2 bases from J, with 15 bases in between. CDR1 and CDR2 from the germline V gene are MNHEY and SMNVEV (reference sequence). The CDR3: CASAPMAGNYGYTF. The CDR3 DNA reads as TGTGCCAGCGCCCCAATGGCAGGGAACTATGGCTACACCTTC.